These T cell receptor beta chains were read from a single sample in a study of blood T cell repertoires in COVID-19. This table comes from immunoSEQ multiplex PCR, and its TCRdb copy is limited to in-frame clones, with some not included. The sample yields about 280,000 clones, approximately 83% seen once. Material for sequencing was peripheral blood. The receptors derive from a woman in her 70s with acute or convalescent COVID-19. Each CDR3 is given with its conserved first and last residue. The D gene is left open where the match is weak. Expanded clones are given a class, and other clones once, few, many or no size at all.

TGTGCCAGTAGCAGGGGGAGGACTGAAAAACTGTTTTTT,CASSRGRTEKLFF,TRBV19,TRBJ1-4,-,TRBD1
TGTGCCAGCAGCCGAGGACAGGAAAAACTGTTTTTT,CASSRGQEKLFF,TRBV14,TRBJ1-4,-,-
TGTGCCAGCAGACTGACGGGGTATAATTCACCCCTCCACTTT,CASRLTGYNSPLHF,TRBV5-6,TRBJ1-6,-,-
TGTGCCAGCAGCCCTACCCGTCTAGTCGCAGATACGCAGTATTTT,CASSPTRLVADTQYF,TRBV6-2/TRBV6-3,TRBJ2-3,-,-
TGTGCCAGCAGCGAACTAGCGGGGACCTACAATGAGCAGTTCTTC,CASSELAGTYNEQFF,TRBV11-2,TRBJ2-1,-,TRBD2
TGTGCCAGCAGCTTAGATCGGGGACTAGCGGGTTTACTCTACGAGCAGTACTTC,CASSLDRGLAGLLYEQYF,TRBV11-2,TRBJ2-7,-,TRBD2
TGCGCCAGCAGCTTGGGGACAGCTAACTATGGCTACACCTTC,CASSLGTANYGYTF,TRBV5-1,TRBJ1-2,-,-
TGTGCCAGCAGCTTAGTACGAGGGCAGGGGGAAGGCTACACCTTC,CASSLVRGQGEGYTF,TRBV7-2,TRBJ1-2,-,TRBD1
TGCGCCAGCAGCCCGGAGGGACAGGGGGTAGCATACGAGCAGTACTTC,CASSPEGQGVAYEQYF,TRBV4-1,TRBJ2-7,-,TRBD1
TGTGCCAGTAGGCCGGGGGGTAATTCACCCCTCCACTTT,CASRPGGNSPLHF,TRBV19,TRBJ1-6,-,-
TGTGCCAGCAGCGCCTCTACCGCTTATGGCTACACCTTC,CASSASTAYGYTF,TRBV7-9,TRBJ1-2,-,-
TGTGCCAGCAGGGCACAGGGGGCGAGGCCCCAGCATTTT,CASRAQGARPQHF,TRBV6-5,TRBJ1-5,few,TRBD1
TGTGCCAGCAGGCGGGACGGTAGCTCCTACGAGCAGTACTTC,CASRRDGSSYEQYF,TRBV6-5,TRBJ2-7,few,-
TGTGCCAGCAGCACCTTTAAGGCAGGGGAGTATGGCTACACCTTC,CASSTFKAGEYGYTF,TRBV6-5,TRBJ1-2,few,-
TGTGCCAGCAGCCAAAGGGGACAAATGAATTCACCCCTCCACTTT,CASSQRGQMNSPLHF,TRBV7-9,TRBJ1-6,-,-
TGTGCCAGCAGCTTGGTTACATGGTCTGGCTACACCTTC,CASSLVTWSGYTF,TRBV5-8,TRBJ1-2,-,-
TGCGCCAGCAGCTTGGCTGGGGGGGCCACCTACGAGCAGTACTTC,CASSLAGGATYEQYF,TRBV5-1,TRBJ2-7,-,-
TGTGCCAGCAGGGGGCTCGGAGAGACCCAGTACTTC,CASRGLGETQYF,TRBV2,TRBJ2-5,-,-
TGTGCCAGCAGTTTAAACGGTGACAGGGGAAATTCACCCCTCCACTTT,CASSLNGDRGNSPLHF,TRBV27,TRBJ1-6,-,TRBD1
TGTGCCAGTACTACAGGGCCGTTCTATGGCTACACCTTC,CASTTGPFYGYTF,TRBV7-8,TRBJ1-2,-,-
TGTGCCAGCAGCTTAGCTCCGCGGGGGCACACTGAAGCTTTCTTT,CASSLAPRGHTEAFF,TRBV11-1,TRBJ1-1,-,-
TGTGCCAGCAGCTTCCAGGGTGGGGACTATGGCTACACCTTC,CASSFQGGDYGYTF,TRBV9,TRBJ1-2,-,-
TGTGCCAGCAGTCTCTGGGGGCAGAGCTATGGCTACACCTTC,CASSLWGQSYGYTF,TRBV6-2/TRBV6-3,TRBJ1-2,-,-
TGTGCCTCTAGGGGGGGGGCCACCTCGAGCACTGAAGCTTTCTTT,CASRGGATSSTEAFF,TRBV30,TRBJ1-1,-,-
TGCGCCAGCAGCCCGCTAGCGGGGGGGCTCGGGGAGCTGTTTTTT,CASSPLAGGLGELFF,TRBV5-1,TRBJ2-2,-,TRBD2
TGTGCCACCACGGGGGGCCGGGGAGGCTACACCTTC,CATTGGRGGYTF,TRBV6-6,TRBJ1-2,-,-
TGTGCCTGGAGGAGCACTGAAGCTTTCTTT,CAWRSTEAFF,TRBV30,TRBJ1-1,-,-
TGTGCCAGCAGCACCCGACAGTTTCAGCCCCAGCATTTT,CASSTRQFQPQHF,TRBV11-2,TRBJ1-5,-,-
TGTGCCAGCAGTTTATTGGGGGGTAACACAGATACGCAGTATTTT,CASSLLGGNTDTQYF,TRBV27,TRBJ2-3,-,-
TGTGCCAGCTCACAGGACAGGGGCGCAGATACGCAGTATTTT,CASSQDRGADTQYF,TRBV18,TRBJ2-3,-,TRBD1
TGTGCCAGCAGTTGGATCCCCGGGAGCACCGGGGAGCTGTTTTTT,CASSWIPGSTGELFF,TRBV5-8,TRBJ2-2,-,-
TGCAGCGTCCGTAAACTTGGCGCAGGGTTCTACGAGCAGTACTTC,CSVRKLGAGFYEQYF,TRBV29-1,TRBJ2-7,-,-
TGTGCCAGCAGGAGCACTGAAGCTTTCTTT,CASRSTEAFF,TRBV11-2,TRBJ1-1,-,-
TGTGCCAGAAGCTTGTTTCGGGGGAGCTCCTACAATGAGCAGTTCTTC,CARSLFRGSSYNEQFF,TRBV5-3,TRBJ2-1,once,-
TGTGCCAGCAGTGGAGACACGTTCAGCTCTGGGGCCAACGTCCTGACTTTC,CASSGDTFSSGANVLTF,TRBV6-1,TRBJ2-6,-,-
TGTGCCAGCAGTACACTTGTTGGACTTTATAATTCACCCCTCCACTTT,CASSTLVGLYNSPLHF,TRBV6-6,TRBJ1-6,-,-
TGTGCCACCAGTGATTCCGTAAGAACGGGGGGGCCGGATGAGCAGTTCTTC,CATSDSVRTGGPDEQFF,TRBV24-1,TRBJ2-1,-,TRBD2
TGTGCCAGCAGCCCCGGGGGTAGCGGCCCCTACAATGAGCAGTTCTTC,CASSPGGSGPYNEQFF,TRBV7-2,TRBJ2-1,-,-
TGTGCCAGCAGCCCTCGGACAGGGCCCTTTGAAGCTTTCTTT,CASSPRTGPFEAFF,TRBV3-1/TRBV3-2,TRBJ1-1,few,TRBD1
TGTGCCAGCAGTTTGTCGGAGACCCAGTACTTC,CASSLSETQYF,TRBV12-3/TRBV12-4,TRBJ2-5,-,-
TGTGCCACCAGCAGAGTCCCCCCCGCGAACAATGAGCAGTTCTTC,CATSRVPPANNEQFF,TRBV15,TRBJ2-1,-,-
TGTGCCAGCAGTTTCCTGGGGACTAGGGGGGAGAAGAATACGCAGTATTTT,CASSFLGTRGEKNTQYF,TRBV27,TRBJ2-3,once,TRBD2
TGTGCCAGCAGTGATGACAGTCGTGGCTACACCTTC,CASSDDSRGYTF,TRBV2,TRBJ1-2,-,-
TGTGCCAGCAGCTCGTGGCGGTTGGGCACTGAAGCTTTCTTT,CASSSWRLGTEAFF,TRBV11-2,TRBJ1-1,-,-